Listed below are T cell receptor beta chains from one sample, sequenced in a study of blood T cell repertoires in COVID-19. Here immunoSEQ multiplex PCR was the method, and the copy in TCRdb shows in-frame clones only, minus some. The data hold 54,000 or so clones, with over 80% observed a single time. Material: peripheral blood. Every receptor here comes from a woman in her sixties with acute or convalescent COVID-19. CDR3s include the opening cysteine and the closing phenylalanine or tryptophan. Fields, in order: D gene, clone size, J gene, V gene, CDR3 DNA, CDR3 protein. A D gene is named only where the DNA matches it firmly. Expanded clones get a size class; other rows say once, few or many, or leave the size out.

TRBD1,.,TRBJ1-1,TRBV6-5,TGTGCCAGCAGTTTGGGACAGGGTTTTACCGCTGAAGCTTTCTTT,CASSLGQGFTAEAFF
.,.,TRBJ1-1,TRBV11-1,TGTGCCAGCAGCCAAACCAGGGTCGGTGCTGAAGCTTTCTTT,CASSQTRVGAEAFF
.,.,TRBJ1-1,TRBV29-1,TGCAGCGTTGAGCAGGGGATGGGCACTGAAGCTTTCTTT,CSVEQGMGTEAFF
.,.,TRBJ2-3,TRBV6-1,TGTGCCAGCAGTGAGTCTGGGCCAGGTAACACAGATACGCAGTATTTT,CASSESGPGNTDTQYF
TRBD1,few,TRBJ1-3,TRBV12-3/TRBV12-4,TGTGCCAGCAGTAAGGACAGGGTAAACACCATATATTTT,CASSKDRVNTIYF
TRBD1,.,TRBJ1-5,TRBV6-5,TGTGCCAGCAGCGGGACAGTAAATCAGCCCCAGCATTTT,CASSGTVNQPQHF
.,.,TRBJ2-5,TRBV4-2,TGTGCCAGCAGCCAGCCGAGGAGTGATTGGTCAGAGACCCAGTACTTC,CASSQPRSDWSETQYF
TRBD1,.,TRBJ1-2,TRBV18,TGTGCCAGCTCACCATATACGGTGTCAGGGGGATCCGATGGCTACACCTTC,CASSPYTVSGGSDGYTF
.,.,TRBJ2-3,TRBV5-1,TGCGCCAGCAGCTTTGACCAGGTCACAGATACGCAGTATTTT,CASSFDQVTDTQYF
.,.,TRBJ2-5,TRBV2,TGTGCCAGCAGTGAAGGGGAGATCGAGACCCAGTACTTC,CASSEGEIETQYF
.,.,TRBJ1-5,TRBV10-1,TGCGCCAGCAGTGATAAGGGAGTAGGCAATCAGCCCCAGCATTTT,CASSDKGVGNQPQHF
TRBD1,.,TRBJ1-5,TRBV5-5,TGTGCCAGCAGCTTAAGACAGGGGAATCAGCCCCAGCATTTT,CASSLRQGNQPQHF
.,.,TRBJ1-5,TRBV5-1,TGCGCCAGCATCCCTCGGGGTATCCAGCATTTT,CASIPRGIQHF
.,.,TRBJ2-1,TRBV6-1,TGTGCCAGCAGTGAAGATATCAGGGCGAATTACAATGAGCAGTTCTTC,CASSEDIRANYNEQFF
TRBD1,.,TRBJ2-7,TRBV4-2,TGTGCCAGCAGCCAAGATAGACAGGGACGCGAGCAGTACTTC,CASSQDRQGREQYF
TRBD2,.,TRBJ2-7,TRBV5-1,TGCGCCAGCAGCTTGGGCGGGACTAACGCCTACGAGCAGTACTTC,CASSLGGTNAYEQYF
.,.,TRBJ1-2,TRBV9,TGTGCCAGCAGCGTAGAGGCGGGGGGTAACTATGGCTACACCTTC,CASSVEAGGNYGYTF
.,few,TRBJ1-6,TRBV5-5,TGTGCCAGCAGCTTAAGGACAGCCAATTCACCCCTCCACTTT,CASSLRTANSPLHF
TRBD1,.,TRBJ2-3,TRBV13,TGTGCCAGCAGCCGACAGGGGGGCACAGATACGCAGTATTTT,CASSRQGGTDTQYF
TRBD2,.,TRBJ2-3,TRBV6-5,TGTGCCAGCTTAGGAGCGGGAGGGGCAGATACGCAGTATTTT,CASLGAGGADTQYF
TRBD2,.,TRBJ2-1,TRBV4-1,TGCGCCAGCAGCCAGGATCTGGACCCGGGACTAGCGGGACTGAGCTCCTACAATGAGCAGTTCTTC,CASSQDLDPGLAGLSSYNEQFF
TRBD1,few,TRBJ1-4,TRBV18,TGTGCCAGCTCACCACCGACAGGGTTACGCGAAAAACTGTTTTTT,CASSPPTGLREKLFF
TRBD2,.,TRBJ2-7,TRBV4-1,TGCGCCAGCAGCCAAGGCCTAGCGGGAGAGACCTACGAGCAGTACTTC,CASSQGLAGETYEQYF
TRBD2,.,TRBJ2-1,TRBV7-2,TGTGCCAGCAGCTTAGAGACTAGCGGGACCGGGAGGCAGTTCTTC,CASSLETSGTGRQFF
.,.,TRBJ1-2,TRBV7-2,TGTGCCAGCAGCCACGACAGGTACTATGGCTACACCTTC,CASSHDRYYGYTF
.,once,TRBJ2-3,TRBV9,TGTGCCAGCAGCCTCCGGACTGGGAGAGATACGCAGTATTTT,CASSLRTGRDTQYF
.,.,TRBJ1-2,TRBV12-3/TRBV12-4,TGTGCCAGCAGTGTCAGGGTCTTCTATGGCTACACCTTC,CASSVRVFYGYTF
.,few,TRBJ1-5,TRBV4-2,TGTGCCAGCAGCCAAGAGCTTATTGGGGCTCAGCCCCAGCATTTT,CASSQELIGAQPQHF
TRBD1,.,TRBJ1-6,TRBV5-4,TGTGCCAGCAGCTTGGGCAGGGGGGATTCACCCCTCCACTTT,CASSLGRGDSPLHF
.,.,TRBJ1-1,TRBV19,TGTGCCAGTAGCGACAGCATGAACACTGAAGCTTTCTTT,CASSDSMNTEAFF
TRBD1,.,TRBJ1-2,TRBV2,TGTGCCAGCAGTTATCGGACAGGGGGAGCTGGCTACACCTTC,CASSYRTGGAGYTF
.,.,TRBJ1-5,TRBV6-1,TGTGCCAGCAGTGAAGGTACAGGGTTCCGGGATCAGCCCCAGCATTTT,CASSEGTGFRDQPQHF
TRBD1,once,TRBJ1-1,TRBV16,TGTGCCAGCAGCCAACCAAAAGGGACAGGGTGGTATAGCACTGAAGCTTTCTTT,CASSQPKGTGWYSTEAFF
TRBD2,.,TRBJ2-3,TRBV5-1,TGCGCCAGCAGCTTGCGCATGCATCGGGGACTAGCGGGATTGCCTAGCACAGATACGCAGTATTTT,CASSLRMHRGLAGLPSTDTQYF
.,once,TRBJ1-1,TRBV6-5,TGTGCCAGCAGACGCGGGGCGCGTAACACTGAAGCTTTCTTT,CASRRGARNTEAFF
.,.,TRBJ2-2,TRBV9,TGTGCCAGCAGCGTAGCTGGAGGGTTTGCCGGGGAGCTGTTTTTT,CASSVAGGFAGELFF
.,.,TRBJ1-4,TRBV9,TGTGCCAGCAGCGTAGCTACTGATTTTAATGAAAAACTGTTTTTT,CASSVATDFNEKLFF
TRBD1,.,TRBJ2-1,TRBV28,TGTGCCAGCAGTTTAAGGGACAGGGACCTAAATGAGCAGTTCTTC,CASSLRDRDLNEQFF
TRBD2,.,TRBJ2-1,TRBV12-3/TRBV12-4,TGTGCCAGCAGTGTAGGCGGGGGTGAGCAGTTCTTC,CASSVGGGEQFF
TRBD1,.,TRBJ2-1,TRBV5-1,TGCGCCAGCAGCTTGTGGGGGACAGGGGAATTGTATGAGCAGTTCTTC,CASSLWGTGELYEQFF
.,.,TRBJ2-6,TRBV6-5,TGTGCCAGCATAGGAGGTGACTCTGGGGCCAACGTCCTGACTTTC,CASIGGDSGANVLTF
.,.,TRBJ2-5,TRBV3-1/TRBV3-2,TGTGCCAGCAGCCCTCCAGATCAAGAGACCCAGTACTTC,CASSPPDQETQYF
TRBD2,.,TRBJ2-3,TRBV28,TGTGCCAGCAGTCCGGGACTAAGCACAGATACGCAGTATTTT,CASSPGLSTDTQYF
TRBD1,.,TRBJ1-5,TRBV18,TGTGCCAGCTCACGACAGGGGGGTCAGCCCCAGCATTTT,CASSRQGGQPQHF
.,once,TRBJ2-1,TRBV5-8,TGTGCCAGCAGCCCCGGCGTCGGGACTGGAGTCTACAATGAGCAGTTCTTC,CASSPGVGTGVYNEQFF
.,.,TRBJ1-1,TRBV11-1,TGTGCCAGCAGCCTAGGACGGGGATGGCGGAACACTGAAGCTTTCTTT,CASSLGRGWRNTEAFF
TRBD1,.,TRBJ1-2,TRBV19,TGTGCCAGTAGGACCCCGGGACAGACCTATGGCTACACCTTC,CASRTPGQTYGYTF
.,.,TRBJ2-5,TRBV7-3,TGTGCCAGCAGCTTAACCCGGAGCGAGACCCAGTACTTC,CASSLTRSETQYF
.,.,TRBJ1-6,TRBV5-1,TGCGCCAGCAGCTTGGAGGGGCGAAATTCACCCCTCCACTTT,CASSLEGRNSPLHF
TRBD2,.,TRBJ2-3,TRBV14,TGTGCCAGCAACCTAGCGGGGGTCACAGATACGCAGTATTTT,CASNLAGVTDTQYF
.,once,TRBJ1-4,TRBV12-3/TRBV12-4,TGTGCCAGCAGTTTGGGAAGGAGGGAAAAACTGTTTTTT,CASSLGRREKLFF
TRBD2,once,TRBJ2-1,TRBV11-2,TGTGCCAGCAGCTTAGACGGGACTAGCGGGGGCACCTACAATGAGCAGTTCTTC,CASSLDGTSGGTYNEQFF
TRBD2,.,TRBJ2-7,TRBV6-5,TGTGCCAGCACCCGAGCGGGGGGATACGAGCAGTACTTC,CASTRAGGYEQYF
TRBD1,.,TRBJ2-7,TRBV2,TGTGCCAGCAGCCCCCGGACAGGGGACTCCTACGAGCAGTACTTC,CASSPRTGDSYEQYF
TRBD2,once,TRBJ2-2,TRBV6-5,TGTGCCAGCAGGCTGCGGGAGTCCGGGGAGCTGTTTTTT,CASRLRESGELFF
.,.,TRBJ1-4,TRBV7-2,TGTGCCAGCAGCTTCCAGGGTTTCAATGAAAAACTGTTTTTT,CASSFQGFNEKLFF
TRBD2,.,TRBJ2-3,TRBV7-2,TGTGCCAGCAGAAGGACTAGCGGGGCTCACGGGGATACGCAGTATTTT,CASRRTSGAHGDTQYF
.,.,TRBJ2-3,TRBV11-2,TGTGCCAGCAGCCTAGCAGGATGGTACACAGATACGCAGTATTTT,CASSLAGWYTDTQYF